Listed below are T cell receptor beta chains from one sample, sequenced in a study of shared clonotypes between healthy human individuals. Clones were sequenced by immunoSEQ multiplex PCR, and TCRdb holds only the in-frame ones, with some missing. In the table there are approximately 1.5 million clones, approximately 98.5% of which are singletons. Sample: naive CD4+ T cells sorted from blood. The receptors were gathered from a young man in good health. Both conserved end residues are part of each CDR3. The D gene is left open where the match is weak. Clone size, where shown, is once, few, many, or a class for clones that have expanded.

clone_size: NA
j_call: TRBJ2-3
d_call: NA
cdr3_length: 11
v_call: TRBV12-5
cdr3_aa: CASGSGDTQYF
cdr3_nt: TGTGCTAGTGGTTCGGGGGATACGCAGTATTTT

clone_size: NA
j_call: TRBJ2-1
d_call: NA
cdr3_length: 14
v_call: TRBV7-6
cdr3_aa: CASSRRGPNNEQFF
cdr3_nt: TGTGCCAGCAGCCGAAGAGGGCCAAACAATGAGCAGTTCTTC

clone_size: NA
j_call: TRBJ1-5
d_call: NA
cdr3_length: 16
v_call: TRBV28
cdr3_aa: CASSYSGTLTDQPQHF
cdr3_nt: TGTGCCAGCAGTTACTCCGGGACACTTACGGATCAGCCCCAGCATTTT

clone_size: NA
j_call: TRBJ2-7
d_call: NA
cdr3_length: 15
v_call: TRBV29-1
cdr3_aa: CSVLGTGQSSYEQYF
cdr3_nt: TGCAGCGTCCTTGGTACGGGTCAGAGCTCCTACGAGCAGTACTTC

clone_size: NA
j_call: TRBJ2-2
d_call: NA
cdr3_length: 14
v_call: TRBV11-2
cdr3_aa: CASSASDFTGELFF
cdr3_nt: TGTGCCAGCAGCGCCTCAGATTTCACCGGGGAGCTGTTTTTT

clone_size: NA
j_call: TRBJ1-4
d_call: TRBD1
cdr3_length: 17
v_call: TRBV18
cdr3_aa: CASSPPTGTMGGEKLFF
cdr3_nt: TGTGCCAGCTCACCTCCGACAGGGACTATGGGAGGTGAAAAACTGTTTTTT

clone_size: once
j_call: TRBJ2-7
d_call: NA
cdr3_length: 14
v_call: TRBV7-2
cdr3_aa: CASSPPYPAYEQYF
cdr3_nt: TGTGCCAGCAGCCCCCCCTACCCCGCCTACGAGCAGTACTTC

clone_size: NA
j_call: TRBJ2-5
d_call: NA
cdr3_length: 15
v_call: TRBV7-7
cdr3_aa: CASSLAPTGKETQYF
cdr3_nt: TGTGCTAGCAGCTTAGCGCCCACAGGGAAAGAGACCCAGTACTTC

clone_size: NA
j_call: TRBJ2-7
d_call: NA
cdr3_length: 15
v_call: TRBV14
cdr3_aa: CASSQDSQDSYEQYF
cdr3_nt: TGTGCCAGCAGCCAAGACTCCCAGGACTCCTACGAGCAGTACTTC

clone_size: NA
j_call: TRBJ2-3
d_call: TRBD2
cdr3_length: 18
v_call: TRBV7-9
cdr3_aa: CASPGSTSGRGVADTQYF
cdr3_nt: TGTGCCAGCCCGGGATCGACTAGCGGGAGGGGAGTGGCAGATACGCAGTATTTT

clone_size: once
j_call: TRBJ2-7
d_call: NA
cdr3_length: 15
v_call: TRBV11-2
cdr3_aa: CASRRPGGVSYEQYF
cdr3_nt: TGTGCCAGCAGACGCCCCGGCGGCGTATCCTACGAGCAGTACTTC

clone_size: NA
j_call: TRBJ2-1
d_call: TRBD2
cdr3_length: 18
v_call: TRBV2
cdr3_aa: CASRPRTSGRGLVDEQFF
cdr3_nt: TGTGCCAGCAGGCCCAGGACTAGCGGGAGGGGGCTTGTGGATGAGCAGTTCTTC

clone_size: NA
j_call: TRBJ1-5
d_call: NA
cdr3_length: 15
v_call: TRBV6-1
cdr3_aa: CASSGFSGGNQPQHF
cdr3_nt: TGTGCCAGCAGTGGATTCTCAGGGGGCAATCAGCCCCAGCATTTT

clone_size: NA
j_call: TRBJ2-7
d_call: NA
cdr3_length: 15
v_call: TRBV5-1
cdr3_aa: CASSSRTGVVYEQYF
cdr3_nt: TGCGCCAGCAGCTCCCGGACGGGCGTTGTATACGAGCAGTACTTC

clone_size: NA
j_call: TRBJ2-5
d_call: NA
cdr3_length: 12
v_call: TRBV14
cdr3_aa: CASSQIRETQYF
cdr3_nt: TGTGCCAGCAGCCAAATACGAGAGACCCAGTACTTC